A selection of T cell receptor beta chains follows, all from one sample in a study of T cells in Graves' hyperthyroidism and ophthalmopathy. Each CDR3 protein gets one entry after TCRdb re-called the multiplex PCR reads with MiXCR. The sample shows about 520,000 distinct CDR3 sequences, around a quarter of them seen only once. The sequenced sample was blood. The receptors were gathered from a woman aged 30 to 39 with Graves' ophthalmopathy. Each CDR3 is given with its conserved first and last residue. Fields, in order: V gene, clone size, CDR3 length, J gene, D gene, CDR3 DNA, CDR3 protein. The D gene is left open where the match is weak. The size of a clone is reported for some rows only, either as once, few or many, or as a class for expanded clones.

>TRBV7-2|many|14|TRBJ1-5|-
TGTGCCAGCAGCCCCCGTGGGGGCGGACAGCCCCAGCATTTT
CASSPRGGGQPQHF
>TRBV12-3/TRBV12-4|-|12|TRBJ2-7|-
TGTGCCAGCATGGATGGGGGATACGAGCAGTACTTC
CASMDGGYEQYF
>TRBV6-1|many|16|TRBJ1-3|TRBD1
TGTGCCAGCAGTCCGTACGGACAGGGAGGTGGAAACACCATATATTTT
CASSPYGQGGGNTIYF
>TRBV20-1|many|13|TRBJ2-7|-
TGCAGTGCTAAGGACGGTGGCACCTACGAGCAGTACTTC
CSAKDGGTYEQYF
>TRBV19|many|15|TRBJ2-5|-
TGTGCCAGTAGTATATCCTCAGGGGCCCAAGAGACCCAGTACTTC
CASSISSGAQETQYF
>TRBV15|-|17|TRBJ1-5|-
TGTGCCACCAGCAGAGACAGAGGACATACGGGGATTCAGCCCCAGCATTTT
CATSRDRGHTGIQPQHF
>TRBV11-2|-|12|TRBJ1-2|-
TGTGCCAGCAGCTTACAGGGTTTTGGCTACACCTTC
CASSLQGFGYTF
>TRBV20-1|many|12|TRBJ1-2|TRBD1
TGCAGTGTAGGAAACAGGGGGGATGGCTACACCTTC
CSVGNRGDGYTF
>TRBV12-3/TRBV12-4|few|15|TRBJ1-2|TRBD1
TGTGCCAGCAGCCGAATGCGAACAGGGGGCCATGGCTACACCTTC
CASSRMRTGGHGYTF
>TRBV24-1|many|15|TRBJ2-5|TRBD2
TGTGCTGCCGGGACTAGCGGGGGAGGCCAAGAGACCCAGTACTTC
CAAGTSGGGQETQYF
>TRBV11-1|many|16|TRBJ1-1|-
TGTGCCAGCAGCTTAGCGGGAGGGGGGACTAACACTGAAGCTTTCTTT
CASSLAGGGTNTEAFF
>TRBV27|many|13|TRBJ2-2|-
TGTGCCAGCAGCCACGGACCCACCGGGGAGCTGTTTTTT
CASSHGPTGELFF
>TRBV6-1|once|16|TRBJ2-7|TRBD1
TGTGCCAGCAGTGAATCCCCATCGACAGGGGTCTACGAGCAGTACTTC
CASSESPSTGVYEQYF
>TRBV28|-|14|TRBJ1-5|TRBD1
TGTGCCAGCGGAGGTACCGCAATCCAAGACAGGGGGCATTTT
CASGGTAIQDRGHF
>TRBV7-2|many|15|TRBJ1-5|-
TGTGCCAGCAGCTTAGGAGGCTATAGCAATCAGCCCCAGCATTTT
CASSLGGYSNQPQHF
>TRBV2|-|14|TRBJ1-5|-
TGTGCCAGCAGAGATAGCCAGGGCGGTCAGCCCCAGCATTTT
CASRDSQGGQPQHF
>TRBV7-2|many|15|TRBJ2-2|TRBD2
TGTGCCAGCAGGCGTAGCGGGGGGGCCACCGGGGAGCTGTTTTTT
CASRRSGGATGELFF
>TRBV20-1|-|15|TRBJ1-2|-
TGCAGTGCTAGAGATCTCGGCAGGGCGAACTATGGCTACAACTTC
CSARDLGRANYGYNF
>TRBV3-1|-|16|TRBJ2-2|TRBD1
TGTGCCAGCAGCAAGCCCCACAGGGGTAACACCGGGGAGCTGTTTTTT
CASSKPHRGNTGELFF
>TRBV11-1|many|17|TRBJ2-7|TRBD1
TGTGCCAGCAGCTCAACTGACAGGGGTTTAAGCTCCTACGAGCAGTACTTC
CASSSTDRGLSSYEQYF
>TRBV28|-|14|TRBJ2-7|-
TGTGCCAGCAGCTCCGACCTCGTGGGCTACGAGCAGTACTTC
CASSSDLVGYEQYF
>TRBV24-1|-|15|TRBJ1-3|-
TGTGCCACCGCCGGGTCCGAGAGCTCTGGAAACACCATATATTTT
CATAGSESSGNTIYF
>TRBV11-2|-|14|TRBJ1-5|-
TGTGCCAGCAGCTTAGGGGGCTTCGGGGAGCCCCAGCATTTT
CASSLGGFGEPQHF
>TRBV3-1|many|17|TRBJ1-2|-
TGTGCCAGCAGCCAAGATTTAGCAGGGGCTTTGGACTATGGCTACACCTTC
CASSQDLAGALDYGYTF
>TRBV12-3/TRBV12-4|many|12|TRBJ2-7|-
TGTGCCAGCAGTTCATCCCCGCACGAGCAGTACTTC
CASSSSPHEQYF
>TRBV29-1|many|12|TRBJ1-2|-
TGCAGCGTTGAACCGGGGTCAGGAGAACACACCTTC
CSVEPGSGEHTF
>TRBV6-2/TRBV6-3|many|17|TRBJ2-5|-
TGTGCCAGCAGTCCCCTTAGTCTAGGCGGACCCCAAGAGACCCAGTACTTC
CASSPLSLGGPQETQYF